These 27 T cell receptor beta chains came from one sample sequenced in a study of Ad26.COV2.S vaccination and SARS-CoV-2 variants. Treatment described: some 20 received Ad26.COV2.S at low or high dose, single or two shots; 5 received placebo; per-sample allocation not given. Day 63 following the first vaccine or placebo injection was when the samples were taken. Sequencing used immunoSEQ multiplex PCR; TCRdb keeps in-frame clones, though not all of them. The sample has 410,000 or so clones; 80% to 95% are singletons. The sequencing here drew on peripheral blood, taken in a trial of Ad26.COV2.S vaccine versus placebo. The source is a person aged 18-60 years who received the Ad26.COV2.S COVID-19 vaccine or a placebo.

The chain couples TRBV6-6 to TRBJ2-5; D unclear. The germline CDR1 and CDR2 sequences are MNHNY and SVGAGI (reference sequence). The CDR3 has 12 residues. Trimming took 1 base from V and 0 from J, leaving 0 bases between them. CDR3 sequence: CASSYYQETQYF. CDR3 DNA sequence: TGTGCCAGCAGTTACTACCAAGAGACCCAGTACTTC.

The chain carries TRBV27 and TRBJ2-7; 9 bases fit TRBD1. This CDR3 contains 14 residues. V shed 3 bases and J 5 bases; nucleotides not matched to a gene: 5. Germline V lookup: CDR1 MNHEY, CDR2 SMNVEV (reference sequence). For the CDR3, the DNA is TGTGCCAGCAGTTTGAACAGGGGGCGCGACGAGCAGTACTTC. Residues: CASSLNRGRDEQYF.

The CDR3 DNA follows: TGTGCCTGGAGCCAAGACTATGGCTACACCTTC. Protein product: CAWSQDYGYTF. The chain is built from TRBV30 and TRBJ1-2; D remains unclear. The germline V gene encodes CDR1 GTSNPN and CDR2 SVGIG (reference sequence). V gave up 3 bases and J gave up 3 bases, with 5 bases separating them. CDR3 length: 11 amino acids.

V is TRBV7-9 and J is TRBJ2-7; D is possibly TRBD1 (6 bases). The CDR3 sequence is 14 residues long. V lost 1 base and J lost 1, with 8 bases in between. Germline V lookup: CDR1 SEHNR, CDR2 FQNEAQ (reference sequence). As DNA, the CDR3 is TGTGCCAGCAGCTTAGGACAGGCTTCCTACGAGCAGTACTTC. Amino acid sequence: CASSLGQASYEQYF. Filled out from reference TRBV7-9 and TRBJ2-7, the complete variable domain reads DTGVSQNPRHKITKRGQNVTFRCDPISEHNRLYWYRQTLGQGPEFLTYFQNEAQLEKSRLLSDRFSAERPKGSFSTLEIQRTEQGDSAMYLCASSLGQASYEQYFGPGTRLTVT.

This clone was seen a handful of times. The chain carries TRBV6-6 and TRBJ2-7; TRBD1 agrees at 9 bases. There are 14 residues in the CDR3. Per the germline V gene, CDR1 is MNHNY and CDR2 is SVGAGI (reference sequence). V was pared by 6 bases and J by 2 bases, with 5 bases of the junction left unmatched. CDR3 region: CASRPQGATYEQYF. The CDR3 DNA sequence: TGTGCCAGCAGACCACAGGGGGCGACCTACGAGCAGTACTTC.

V gene TRBV4-1 combines with J gene TRBJ1-5; no firm D call. The CDR3 runs 15 residues. The germline V and J ends were trimmed by 6 bases and 3 bases, with 15 bases remaining between them. CDR1 is MGHRA, CDR2 YSYEKL, per germline. The CDR3 nucleotides read TGCGCCAGCAGTCAACGGGCCGGACTCAATCAGCCCCAGCATTTT. It codes for CASSQRAGLNQPQHF.

This sequence joins TRBV7-2 and TRBJ1-1; 8 positions agree with TRBD1. The germline CDR1 and CDR2 sequences are SGHTA and FQGNSA. The CDR3 is made up of 16 amino acids. The J segment lost 5 bases and the V segment lost 2 bases, leaving 10 bases of the junction unmatched. The CDR3 region is CASSLMGWTGRTEAFF. The CDR3 DNA reads as TGTGCCAGCAGCTTAATGGGTTGGACAGGGAGGACTGAAGCTTTCTTT.

The chain links TRBV4-3 to TRBJ1-6, with D unresolved. The CDR3 is 18 residues long. V lost 0 bases and J lost 7, with 19 bases in between. The germline V gene has CDR1 LGHNA and CDR2 YSLEER. The CDR3: CASSQEMGTAMGNSPLHF. CDR3 coding DNA: TGCGCCAGCAGCCAAGAAATGGGAACAGCGATGGGAAATTCACCCCTCCACTTT.

V and J are TRBV7-8 and TRBJ1-6; possibly TRBD1 for D (5 bases). V lost 0 bases and J 0 bases, leaving 9 bases between the germline ends. The germline V gene has CDR1 SGHVS and CDR2 FQNEAQ. The CDR3 sequence is 17 residues long. CDR3: CASSLAKTVSYNSPLHF. As DNA, the CDR3 is TGTGCCAGCAGCTTAGCGAAGACAGTCTCCTATAATTCACCCCTCCACTTT.

CDR3 residues: CASSLGIPEAFF. In DNA, the CDR3 is TGTGCCAGCAGCTTAGGCATTCCTGAAGCTTTCTTT. The gene calls are TRBV7-9 and TRBJ1-1; D gene ambiguous. Germline V gene sequence: CDR1 SEHNR, CDR2 FQNEAQ (reference sequence). The CDR3 is 12 residues long. The germline V and J ends were trimmed by 1 base and 6 bases, with 6 bases remaining between them.

The DNA of the CDR3 is TGTGCCAGCAGTACACCCCCCGGGACAACGGGCTATGGCTACACCTTC. Translating it yields CASSTPPGTTGYGYTF. The gene calls are TRBV5-6 and TRBJ1-2, with D perhaps TRBD1 (6 bases). The CDR3 extends over 16 amino acids. Germline V lookup: CDR1 SGHDT, CDR2 YYEEEE. Trimming took 5 bases from V and 4 from J, leaving 21 bases between them.

The genes are TRBV29-1 and TRBJ2-7; 10 bases match TRBD1. The CDR3 is 13 amino acids. Germline V gene lookup returns CDR1 SQVTM and CDR2 ANQGSEA. V shed 6 bases and J 3 bases; nucleotides not matched to a gene: 5. The CDR3 nucleotides read TGCAGCGTCCGAGGACAGGGGGACTACGAGCAGTACTTC. It specifies CSVRGQGDYEQYF.

This clone came up a few times. This chain joins TRBV5-1 and TRBJ2-5; D is possibly TRBD2 (6 bases). Germline CDR1 is SGHRS and CDR2 is YFSETQ. V was pared by 0 bases and J by 4 bases, with 16 bases between. The CDR3 runs 16 residues. In DNA form, the CDR3 reads TGCGCCAGCAGCTTGGGGGCTAGCGTCCCAGGAGAGACCCAGTACTTC. It is translated as CASSLGASVPGETQYF.

The chain links TRBV5-5 to TRBJ2-5, with D possibly TRBD1 on 5 matching bases. The CDR3 spans 14 residues. The germline CDR1 and CDR2 sequences are SGHKS and YYEKEE (reference sequence). V lost 4 bases and J lost 5, with 15 bases in between. The CDR3 sequence is CASSGPTVDETQYF. The CDR3 DNA is TGTGCCAGCAGCGGACCGACAGTAGATGAGACCCAGTACTTC. The full variable domain, in which reference TRBV5-5 and TRBJ2-5 provide the parts outside the CDR3, is DAGVTQSPTHLIKTRGQQVTLRCSPISGHKSVSWYQQVLGQGPQFIFQYYEKEERGRGNFPDRFSARQFPNYSSELNVNALLLGDSALYLCASSGPTVDETQYFGPGTRLLVL.

The rearrangement links TRBV28 to TRBJ1-1; D ambiguous. Deletions cut 8 bases from V and 4 bases from J, with 23 bases between. Germline CDR1 is MDHEN and CDR2 is SYDVKM. The CDR3 contains 16 residues. The DNA of the CDR3 is TGTGCCAGCCGTTCATTGGGATCTCGGGTAGGCACTGAAGCTTTCTTT. Amino acids: CASRSLGSRVGTEAFF.

The chain links TRBV5-1 to TRBJ1-1; 7 bases map to TRBD1. The V gene's germline CDR1 is SGHRS and CDR2 YFSETQ. CDR3 length: 17 residues. V shed 5 bases and J 3 bases; nucleotides not matched to a gene: 16. In DNA form, the CDR3 reads TGCGCCAGCAGTTTGACCGGGACAGTTAGTGGGGACACTGAAGCTTTCTTT. The encoded protein is CASSLTGTVSGDTEAFF.

J is TRBJ2-4 and V is TRBV12-3 or TRBV12-4; no definite D call. V was shortened by 4 bases and J by 4 bases, with 8 bases between the two germline ends. The CDR3 runs 13 residues. CDR3 protein: CASSWVPKNIQYF. The CDR3 DNA reads as TGTGCCAGCAGTTGGGTCCCAAAAAACATTCAGTACTTC.

The rearrangement uses TRBV12-3 or TRBV12-4 and TRBJ1-5, with a possible D match to TRBD1 (6 bases). This CDR3 has 13 amino acids. The V end lost 2 bases, the J end lost 7 bases, and 9 bases lay between the germline ends. CDR3 region: CASSLTGWQPQHF. The CDR3 DNA sequence: TGTGCCAGCAGTTTAACAGGGTGGCAGCCCCAGCATTTT.

The chain combines TRBV2 with TRBJ2-5; D unresolved. This CDR3 region has 12 residues. Germline CDR1 and CDR2: SNHLY and FYNNEI. V shed 8 bases and J shed 0 bases, with 7 bases lying between them. The CDR3 protein is CASLANQETQYF. The CDR3 coding sequence is TGTGCCAGCCTGGCCAACCAAGAGACCCAGTACTTC. Full variable domain (rest looked up from reference TRBV2 and TRBJ2-5): EPEVTQTPSHQVTQMGQEVILRCVPISNHLYFYWYRQILGQKVEFLVSFYNNEISEKSEIFDDQFSVERPDGSNFTLKIRSTKLEDSAMYFCASLANQETQYFGPGTRLLVL.

This rearrangement joins TRBV24-1 to TRBJ1-4; D not resolved. Per germline, CDR1 KGHDR and CDR2 SFDVKD. The CDR3 totals 17 residues. V was pared by 5 bases and J by 2 bases, with 17 bases between. CDR3 sequence (DNA): TGTGCCACCAGTGCGAGGGAGAGGGAAAGGACTAATGAAAAACTGTTTTTT. Translated: CATSARERERTNEKLFF.

The chain couples TRBV18 to TRBJ2-3; possibly TRBD1 for D (6 bases). Germline CDR1 reads KGHSH; CDR2 reads LQKENI. This CDR3 contains 15 residues. The V and J ends lost 6 bases and 4 bases respectively, with 17 bases between them. The CDR3 loop reads CASSPILQGADTQYF. The CDR3 region has the DNA TGTGCCAGCTCCCCGATACTACAGGGTGCAGATACGCAGTATTTT.

This clone was seen once. The chain combines TRBV18 with TRBJ2-4; 12 bases line up with TRBD2. Trimming took 3 bases from V and 3 from J; bases not matched to a gene: 12. This CDR3 has 19 amino acids. In germline, CDR1 is KGHSH, CDR2 LQKENI. The CDR3 DNA sequence: TGTGCCAGCTCACCCACGGGCCTAGCGGGGGGGCGTGGCAAAAACATTCAGTACTTC. As protein: CASSPTGLAGGRGKNIQYF.

The rearrangement uses TRBV27 and TRBJ1-2; perhaps TRBD1 as D (6 bases). Germline V gives CDR1 MNHEY, CDR2 SMNVEV (reference sequence). Trimming pared 6 bases from V and 5 bases from J, leaving 16 bases between. There are 14 residues in the CDR3. CDR3 protein: CASSQDRDMYGYTF. The CDR3 coding sequence is TGTGCCAGCAGCCAAGACCGGGACATGTATGGCTACACCTTC.

This clone was detected only once. This chain connects TRBV12-3 or TRBV12-4 to TRBJ1-1, with unresolved D. The length of the CDR3 is 11 residues. Trimming removed 4 bases from V and 12 bases from J, with 12 bases in between. The DNA of the CDR3 is TGTGCCAGCAGTTACCTCTTCAATTCTTTCTTT. It encodes CASSYLFNSFF.

The V and J genes are TRBV2 and TRBJ1-1; TRBD1 aligns across 8 bases. CDR3 length equals 14 residues. V gave up 4 bases and J gave up 4 bases; unmatched junction bases: 5. The germline V gene encodes CDR1 SNHLY and CDR2 FYNNEI. The CDR3 is CASSVARGLTEAFF. The CDR3 region has the DNA TGTGCCAGCAGTGTGGCCAGGGGGCTCACTGAAGCTTTCTTT.

V is TRBV7-9 and J is TRBJ2-7; the match to TRBD2 covers 7 bases. This CDR3 has 14 residues. The V and J ends lost 3 bases and 3 bases, in that order; junction bases with no gene match: 5. The germline CDR1 and CDR2 sequences are SEHNR and FQNEAQ (reference sequence). Written as DNA, the CDR3 is TGTGCCAGCAGCTTTGCGGGGGATCTCTACGAGCAGTACTTC. Its translation is CASSFAGDLYEQYF.

The gene calls are TRBV5-6 and TRBJ1-2, with D hard to call. V shed 5 bases and J shed 5 bases, with 19 bases lying between them. The CDR3 contains 15 residues. Germline lookup yields CDR1 SGHDT and CDR2 YYEEEE. The CDR3 sequence: CASRVNTDALYGYTF. CDR3 bases: TGTGCCAGCAGGGTTAATACAGACGCTCTTTATGGCTACACCTTC.